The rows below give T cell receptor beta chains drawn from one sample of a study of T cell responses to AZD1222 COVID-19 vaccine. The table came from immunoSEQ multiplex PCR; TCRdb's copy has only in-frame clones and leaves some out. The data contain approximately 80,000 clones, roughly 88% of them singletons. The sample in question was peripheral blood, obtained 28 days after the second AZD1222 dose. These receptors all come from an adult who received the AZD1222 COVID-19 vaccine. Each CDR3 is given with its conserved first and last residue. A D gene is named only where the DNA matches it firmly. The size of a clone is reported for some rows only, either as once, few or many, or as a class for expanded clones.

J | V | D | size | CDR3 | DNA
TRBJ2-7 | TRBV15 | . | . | CATSRAGIGEQYF | TGTGCCACCAGCAGAGCGGGGATTGGCGAGCAGTACTTC
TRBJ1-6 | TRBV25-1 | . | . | CASRKENSPLHF | TGTGCCAGCAGAAAGGAGAATTCACCCCTCCACTTT
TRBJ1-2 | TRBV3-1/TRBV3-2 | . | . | CASSQWDSRDYTF | TGTGCCAGCAGCCAATGGGACTCCAGGGACTACACCTTC
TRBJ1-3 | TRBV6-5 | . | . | CASGVDGNTIYF | TGTGCCAGCGGGGTGGACGGAAACACCATATATTTT
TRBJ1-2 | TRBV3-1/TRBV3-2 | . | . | CASTPDTSGYGYTF | TGTGCCAGCACCCCGGACACGTCTGGCTATGGCTACACCTTC
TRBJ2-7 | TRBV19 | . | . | CASSISRTYEQYF | TGTGCCAGTAGTATTAGTCGGACCTACGAGCAGTACTTC
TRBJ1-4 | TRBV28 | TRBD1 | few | CASSDRGSEKLFF | TGTGCCAGCAGCGACAGGGGCAGTGAAAAACTGTTTTTT
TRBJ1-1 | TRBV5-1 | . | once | CASSLGGHEATEAFF | TGCGCCAGCAGCTTGGGGGGACACGAGGCGACTGAAGCTTTCTTT
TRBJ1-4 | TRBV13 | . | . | CASSLGGVTDEKLFF | TGTGCCAGCAGCTTAGGGGGGGTAACGGATGAAAAACTGTTTTTT
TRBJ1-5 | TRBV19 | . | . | CASNLVGGPYQPQHF | TGTGCCAGTAACCTTGTGGGGGGGCCTTATCAGCCCCAGCATTTT
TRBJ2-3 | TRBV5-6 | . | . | CASSLAASTDTQYF | TGTGCCAGCAGCTTGGCAGCTAGCACAGATACGCAGTATTTT
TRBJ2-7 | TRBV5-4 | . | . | CASSPAGTSPEQYF | TGTGCCAGCAGCCCCGCCGGGACATCTCCCGAGCAGTACTTC
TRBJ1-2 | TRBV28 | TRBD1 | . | CASRQQGGHEYWGYTF | TGTGCCAGCAGACAACAGGGGGGTCACGAATATTGGGGCTACACCTTC
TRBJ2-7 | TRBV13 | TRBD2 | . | CASSPRTSGVRVYEQYF | TGTGCCAGCAGCCCCCGGACTAGCGGGGTCCGAGTGTACGAGCAGTACTTC
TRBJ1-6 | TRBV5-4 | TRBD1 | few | CASTLDRGRSPLHF | TGTGCCAGCACCTTGGACAGGGGAAGGTCACCCCTCCACTTT
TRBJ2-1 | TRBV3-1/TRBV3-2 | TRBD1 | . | CASSHGTGYINEQFF | TGTGCCAGCAGCCATGGGACAGGGTATATCAATGAGCAGTTCTTC
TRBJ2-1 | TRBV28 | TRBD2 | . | CASSLFGDSSGGTNEQFF | TGTGCCAGCAGTTTATTTGGGGATTCTAGCGGGGGGACCAATGAGCAGTTCTTC
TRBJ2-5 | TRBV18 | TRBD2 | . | CASSPKARGGQETQYF | TGTGCCAGCTCACCAAAGGCGCGGGGGGGCCAAGAGACCCAGTACTTC
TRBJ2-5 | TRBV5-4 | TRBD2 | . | CASSPGAGRQETQYF | TGTGCCAGCAGCCCTGGAGCGGGAAGACAAGAGACCCAGTACTTC
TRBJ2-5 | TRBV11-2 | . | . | CASTEGETQYF | TGTGCCAGCACCGAGGGGGAGACCCAGTACTTC
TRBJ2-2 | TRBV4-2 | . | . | CASSQQRGPAVYGELFF | TGTGCCAGCAGCCAACAACGGGGACCAGCAGTTTACGGGGAGCTGTTTTTT
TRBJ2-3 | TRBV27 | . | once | CASGPLYGSGGDTQYF | TGTGCCAGCGGCCCCCTATATGGCTCGGGTGGGGATACGCAGTATTTT
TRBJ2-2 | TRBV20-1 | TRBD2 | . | CSASPGLAGGLTFANTGELFF | TGCAGTGCTAGTCCGGGACTAGCGGGGGGCCTGACTTTTGCGAACACCGGGGAGCTGTTTTTT
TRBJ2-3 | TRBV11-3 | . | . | CASSLGPGGSDTQYF | TGTGCCAGCAGCTTAGGCCCAGGGGGGTCAGATACGCAGTATTTT
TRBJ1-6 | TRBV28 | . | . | CASSLGGLYSPLHF | TGTGCCAGCAGTTTGGGGGGGCTCTATTCACCCCTCCACTTT
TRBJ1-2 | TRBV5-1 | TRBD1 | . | CASSPTGTAYGYTF | TGCGCCAGCAGCCCCACCGGGACAGCCTATGGCTACACCTTC
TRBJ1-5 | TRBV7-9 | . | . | CASAPEDQPQHF | TGTGCCAGCGCCCCCGAGGATCAGCCCCAGCATTTT
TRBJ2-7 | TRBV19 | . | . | CASSIGQKKAYEQYF | TGTGCCAGTAGTATAGGGCAGAAGAAAGCCTACGAGCAGTACTTC
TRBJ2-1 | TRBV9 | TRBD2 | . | CASSVGLAGAMSSYNEQFF | TGTGCCAGCAGCGTAGGACTAGCGGGGGCCATGAGCTCCTACAATGAGCAGTTCTTC
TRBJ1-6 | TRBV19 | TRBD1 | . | CASITGGRNSPLHF | TGTGCCAGTATTACAGGGGGTAGGAATTCACCCCTCCACTTT
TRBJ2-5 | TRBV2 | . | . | CASSELGGGKTQYF | TGTGCCAGCAGTGAACTGGGGGGCGGAAAGACCCAGTACTTC
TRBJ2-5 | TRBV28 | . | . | CASSGQETQYF | TGTGCCAGCAGTGGCCAAGAGACCCAGTACTTC
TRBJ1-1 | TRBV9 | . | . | CASSVAAGQGNTEAFF | TGTGCCAGCAGCGTAGCGGCCGGTCAGGGGAACACTGAAGCTTTCTTT
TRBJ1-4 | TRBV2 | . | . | CASMEKSLNEKLFF | TGTGCCAGCATGGAAAAATCGCTTAATGAAAAACTGTTTTTT
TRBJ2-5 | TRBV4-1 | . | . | CASSHMTRNKETQYF | TGCGCCAGCAGTCACATGACTCGAAATAAAGAGACCCAGTACTTC
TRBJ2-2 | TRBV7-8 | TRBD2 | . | CASSERTSGGATGELFF | TGTGCCAGCAGCGAGCGGACTAGCGGGGGGGCCACCGGGGAGCTGTTTTTT
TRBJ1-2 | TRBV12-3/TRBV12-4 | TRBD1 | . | CASSRTGRDGYTF | TGTGCCAGCAGTCGGACAGGGAGGGATGGCTACACCTTC
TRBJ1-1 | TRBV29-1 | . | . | CSVALGGEAFF | TGCAGCGTTGCCCTTGGGGGTGAAGCTTTCTTT
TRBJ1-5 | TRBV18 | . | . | CASSPGGDQPQHF | TGTGCCAGCTCACCGGGCGGGGATCAGCCCCAGCATTTT
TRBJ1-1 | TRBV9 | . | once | CASQDSWNTEAFF | TGTGCCAGCCAGGACAGCTGGAACACTGAAGCTTTCTTT
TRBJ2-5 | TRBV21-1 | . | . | CASSLAAGYGGETQYF | TGTGCCAGCAGCCTAGCGGCGGGGTACGGGGGGGAGACCCAGTACTTC
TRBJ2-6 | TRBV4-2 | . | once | CASSQGPDSGANVLTF | TGTGCCAGCAGCCAAGGTCCTGACTCTGGGGCCAACGTCCTGACTTTC
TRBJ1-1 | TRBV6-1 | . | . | CASSERGNTEAFF | TGTGCCAGCAGTGAAAGGGGGAACACTGAAGCTTTCTTT
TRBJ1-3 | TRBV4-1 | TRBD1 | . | CASSQWDRDENTIYF | TGCGCCAGCAGCCAATGGGACAGGGACGAAAACACCATATATTTT
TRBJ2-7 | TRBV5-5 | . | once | CASSLGTVGDEQYF | TGTGCCAGCAGCTTGGGGACCGTCGGGGACGAGCAGTACTTC
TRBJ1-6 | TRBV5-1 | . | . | CASSLLGSHNSPLHF | TGCGCCAGCAGCTTGCTGGGGTCCCATAATTCACCCCTCCACTTT
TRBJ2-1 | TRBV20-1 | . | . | CSASRAYNEQFF | TGCAGTGCTAGTCGGGCCTACAATGAGCAGTTCTTC
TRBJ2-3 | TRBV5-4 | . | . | CASSPQRLADTQYF | TGTGCCAGCAGCCCACAGAGGTTGGCAGATACGCAGTATTTT
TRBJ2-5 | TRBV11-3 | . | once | CASSREAGQETQYF | TGTGCCAGCAGCCGAGAGGCAGGTCAAGAGACCCAGTACTTC
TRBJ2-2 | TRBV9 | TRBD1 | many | CASSVLQGGAGELFF | TGTGCCAGCAGCGTGTTACAGGGGGGAGCCGGGGAGCTGTTTTTT
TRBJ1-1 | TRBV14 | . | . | CASRLPTEAFF | TGTGCCAGCAGGCTCCCCACTGAAGCTTTCTTT